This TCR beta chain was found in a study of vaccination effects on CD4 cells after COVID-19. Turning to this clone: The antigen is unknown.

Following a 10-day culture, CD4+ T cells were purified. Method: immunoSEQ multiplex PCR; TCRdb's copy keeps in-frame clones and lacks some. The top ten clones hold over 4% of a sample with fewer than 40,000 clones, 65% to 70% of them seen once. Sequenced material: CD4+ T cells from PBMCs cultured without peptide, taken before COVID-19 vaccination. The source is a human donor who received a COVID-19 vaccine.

CDR3 in amino acids: CASGLKNSPLHF. CDR3 in DNA: TGTGCTAGTGGTTTGAAAAATTCACCCCTCCACTTT. This rearrangement joins TRBV12-5 to TRBJ1-6; no firm D call. Between the trimmed V and J ends, which lost 2 bases and 7 bases, there was a span of 3 bases. The germline gives CDR1 LGHNT, CDR2 FRNRAP. The CDR3 is 12 amino acids. Complete variable domain (other parts from reference TRBV12-5 and TRBJ1-6): DARVTQTPRHKVTEMGQEVTMRCQPILGHNTVFWYRQTMMQGLELLAYFRNRAPLDDSGMPKDRFSAEMPDATLATLKIQPSEPRDSAVYFCASGLKNSPLHFGNGTRLTVT.